What follows are 25 T cell receptor beta chains derived from one specimen sequenced in a study of CD8 T cells in ankylosing spondylitis. TCRdb fed the 5' RACE reads into MiXCR, producing one record per CDR3 protein. Among just under 95,000 distinct CDR3 sequences listed, around 10% were seen once. Material: blood, either unsorted or a sorted T cell fraction (not recorded which). Receptor source: a male donor with ankylosing spondylitis or in good health (not recorded which).

This clonotype has just a few counts. V and J are TRBV12-3 or TRBV12-4 and TRBJ1-2; 9 bases are shared with TRBD1. With V trimmed by 10 bases and J by 4 bases, 22 bases remained unmatched. There are 18 residues in the CDR3. For the CDR3, the DNA is TGTGCCATCTGTTTTAGGTCCTTCTGGGACAGGGATGTCTATGGCTACACCTTC. This translates into CAICFRSFWDRDVYGYTF.

This clonotype came up many times. This sequence joins TRBV12-3 or TRBV12-4 and TRBJ1-2, with D perhaps matching TRBD1 (5 bases). The length of the CDR3 is 13 residues. The V and J ends lost 7 bases and 8 bases respectively, with 17 bases between them. CDR3 nucleotides: TGTGCCAGCAACACAAGGGGAGTTGGGGGCTACACCTTC. The encoded protein is CASNTRGVGGYTF.

This clonotype was counted only a few times. The rearrangement uses TRBV18 and TRBJ2-7; 9 nucleotides line up with TRBD2. The CDR3 has 16 amino acids. The germline gives CDR1 KGHSH, CDR2 LQKENI. V shed 0 bases, J shed 2 bases, and the junction held 5 bases outside the gene matches. In DNA form, the CDR3 reads TGTGCCAGCTCACCACCAGGACTAGCGCAGGCCTACGAGCAGTACTTC. This encodes CASSPPGLAQAYEQYF.

This clonotype came up many times. The chain links TRBV5-5 to TRBJ1-5; 9 nucleotides agree with TRBD1. The germline gives CDR1 SGHKS, CDR2 YYEKEE (reference sequence). The CDR3 consists of 15 residues. With V trimmed by 4 bases and J by 7 bases, 9 bases remained unmatched. DNA for the CDR3: TGTGCCAGCAGCATAGGACAGGGGAGGCAACAGCCCCAGCATTTT. It is translated as CASSIGQGRQQPQHF.

The sample holds many counts of this clonotype. The V call is TRBV11-2, the J call TRBJ2-7; D uncertain. CDR1 SGHAT and CDR2 FQNNGV come from the germline V gene. The CDR3 loop spans 13 amino acids. Trimming cost V 1 base and J 6 bases, with 10 bases left between them. The CDR3 sequence: CASSLVLGSEQYF. The CDR3 coding sequence is TGTGCCAGCAGCTTAGTTTTGGGTTCCGAGCAGTACTTC.

This clonotype was counted ten times or more. This chain links TRBV20-1 with TRBJ2-5; weak D call: TRBD2 (5 bases). This CDR3 spans 13 amino acids. Germline CDR1 is DFQATT and CDR2 is SNEGSKA (reference sequence). Trimming left V 1 base short and J 3 bases short, with 9 bases between. CDR3 residues: CSARVPAEETQYF. DNA for the CDR3: TGCAGTGCTAGAGTGCCAGCGGAAGAGACCCAGTACTTC.

The table lists this clonotype with a few counts. This chain links TRBV6-1 with TRBJ1-5; possible D gene TRBD1, 5 bases. Deletions cut 2 bases from V and 2 bases from J, with 13 bases between. This CDR3 is built from 16 residues. Germline CDR1 is MNHNS and CDR2 is SASEGT. The CDR3 DNA follows: TGTGCCAGCAGTGAAAGAACCAGGGCAGGCAATCAGCCCCAGCATTTT. Its translation: CASSERTRAGNQPQHF.

This clonotype was observed many times. V gene TRBV9 combines with J gene TRBJ1-3, with a tentative D call TRBD1 (5 bases). CDR1 is SGDLS and CDR2 is YYNGEE in the germline V gene. With 3 bases removed from V and 0 bases from J, the gap between germline ends came to 10 bases. The CDR3 covers 15 residues. DNA of the CDR3: TGTGCCAGCAGCGGGGGGGGGTTCTCTGGAAACACCATATATTTT. Its protein is CASSGGGFSGNTIYF.

V is TRBV6-2 or TRBV6-3 and J is TRBJ2-7, with 8 positions matching TRBD2. After removal of 4 bases from V and 3 bases from J, the junction contained 2 bases not matched to a gene. The CDR3 covers 13 residues. CDR1 and CDR2 (germline): MNHEY, SVGEGT. CDR3 sequence (DNA): TGTGCCAGCAGTTGGCGGGGGGACTACGAGCAGTACTTC. Translating it yields CASSWRGDYEQYF.

The J gene is TRBJ2-1, the V gene TRBV5-1, with D hard to call. This CDR3 has 13 residues. Deletions cut 3 bases from V and 7 bases from J, with 11 bases between. Germline CDR1 reads SGHRS; CDR2 reads YFSETQ. CDR3 sequence reads: CASSYGRNNEQFF. The CDR3 DNA reads TGCGCCAGCAGCTACGGACGGAATAATGAGCAGTTCTTC.

This clonotype was counted ten times or more. Sequence at one end of the junction differs from germline and may be a read error. The chain has TRBV7-7 and TRBJ2-2; 8 bases match TRBD2. The CDR3 length is 15 residues. Germline assignment: CDR1 SSHAT and CDR2 FNYEAQ (reference sequence). CDR3 sequence: CASSLAGGYTGELFF. DNA for the CDR3: TGTGCTAGCAGCTTGGCGGGGGGATACACCGGGGAGCTGTTTTTT.

About this clonotype: This may be a read error, as it is one base from a much larger clone. V gene TRBV7-3 combines with J gene TRBJ2-3, with D perhaps matching TRBD1 (6 bases). The V gene's germline CDR1 is SGHTA and CDR2 FQGTGA. The CDR3 sequence is 16 residues long. Trimming removed 2 bases from V and 6 bases from J, with 18 bases in between. The CDR3 loop reads CASSLQGKSSFDTQYF. CDR3 nucleotides: TGTGCCAGCAGCTTACAGGGGAAGTCTTCTTTTGATACGCAGTATTTT.

This clonotype was detected many times. The V and J genes are TRBV12-3 or TRBV12-4 and TRBJ1-2; no firm D call. The germline V and J ends were trimmed by 3 bases and 5 bases, with 10 bases remaining between them. This CDR3 comprises 13 residues. The CDR3 nucleotides are TGTGCCAGCAGTTTGGAGTCCACGTATGGCTACACCTTC. Translation: CASSLESTYGYTF.

V gene TRBV11-1 combines with J gene TRBJ2-3; 10 positions match TRBD1. This CDR3 has 18 amino acids. Germline CDR1 SGHAT, CDR2 FQDESV (reference sequence). After removal of 4 bases from V and 3 bases from J, the junction contained 13 bases not matched to a gene. The CDR3 DNA is TGTGCCAGCAGCTACTCCGGGACAGGGGCCTTTCCTACAGATACGCAGTATTTT. Translation: CASSYSGTGAFPTDTQYF.

This clonotype has a count of ten or more. V and J are TRBV6-4 and TRBJ2-1; 8 nucleotides match TRBD2. This CDR3 has 15 residues. Unmatched junction bases numbered 10, after V lost 7 bases and J lost 5 bases. Germline loops: CDR1 MRHNA, CDR2 SNTAGT. CDR3: CASIYTSGLNNEQFF. The CDR3 DNA reads as TGTGCCAGCATATACACTAGCGGTTTAAACAATGAGCAGTTCTTC.

There are many counts of this clonotype. The rearrangement uses TRBV9 and TRBJ2-5; TRBD1 matches at 7 bases. Germline V gene sequence: CDR1 SGDLS, CDR2 YYNGEE. Trimming removed 0 bases from V and 4 bases from J; junction bases left unmatched: 0. The CDR3 runs to 13 residues. CDR3 DNA: TGTGCCAGCAGCGTAGAGGGGGCAGAGACCCAGTACTTC. It is translated as CASSVEGAETQYF.

This clonotype occurred many times. The gene calls are TRBV5-1 and TRBJ2-3, with a possible D match to TRBD1 (5 bases). CDR3 size: 16 residues. The germline gives CDR1 SGHRS, CDR2 YFSETQ. V was pared by 0 bases and J by 5 bases, with 16 bases between. CDR3 loop: CASSLAATNQGDTQYF. CDR3 in DNA: TGCGCCAGCAGCTTGGCCGCGACCAATCAGGGAGATACGCAGTATTTT.

The rearrangement joins TRBV9 to TRBJ2-7; 8 bases are a match to TRBD2. This CDR3 is built from 15 residues. Unmatched junction bases numbered 5, after V lost 0 bases and J lost 3 bases. From germline, CDR1 is SGDLS and CDR2 YYNGEE. DNA for the CDR3: TGTGCCAGCAGCGTAGCAAGCGGGGGATTCTACGAGCAGTACTTC. Translating gives CASSVASGGFYEQYF.

This clonotype has at least ten counts. V and J are TRBV29-1 and TRBJ1-3; D possibly corresponds to TRBD1 (6 bases). Trimming shortened V by 7 bases and J by 0 bases, and 10 bases separated the two germline ends. The CDR3 contains 13 residues. The germline V gene encodes CDR1 SQVTM and CDR2 ANQGSEA. CDR3 sequence reads: CSAQGFSGNTIYF. The CDR3 DNA reads as TGCAGCGCTCAGGGGTTCTCTGGAAACACCATATATTTT.

Only a few counts were recorded for this clonotype. The chain links TRBV7-9 to TRBJ2-1; possibly TRBD1 for D (6 bases). The CDR3 is made up of 14 amino acids. Germline V CDR1 and CDR2: SEHNR, FQNEAQ (reference sequence). V shed 1 base and J shed 7 bases, with 11 bases lying between them. This CDR3 reads CASSLGGLWNEQFF. The CDR3 bases are TGTGCCAGCAGCTTAGGGGGGCTTTGGAATGAGCAGTTCTTC. Full variable domain (missing parts from reference TRBV7-9 and TRBJ2-1): DTGVSQNPRHKITKRGQNVTFRCDPISEHNRLYWYRQTLGQGPEFLTYFQNEAQLEKSRLLSDRFSAERPKGSFSTLEIQRTEQGDSAMYLCASSLGGLWNEQFFGPGTRLTVL.

There are many counts of this clonotype. The chain uses TRBV12-3 or TRBV12-4 and TRBJ1-5; D may be TRBD1 (6 bases). The CDR3 covers 15 residues. The V end was cut by 5 bases, the J end by 1 base, with 12 bases between. This chain's CDR3 is CASSQQQGSNQPQHF. The CDR3 nucleotides are TGTGCCAGCAGTCAGCAACAGGGAAGCAATCAGCCCCAGCATTTT.

This clonotype was picked up many times. V is TRBV9 and J is TRBJ2-7; maybe TRBD2 (5 bases). The germline CDR1 and CDR2 sequences are SGDLS and YYNGEE. The V end was cut by 2 bases, the J end by 3 bases, with 12 bases between. The CDR3 covers 14 residues. CDR3 nucleotide sequence: TGTGCCAGCAGCGTGACCGATCGGGACTACGAGCAGTACTTC. It yields the protein CASSVTDRDYEQYF.

There are many counts of this clonotype. This rearrangement joins TRBV20-1 to TRBJ1-2; D possibly corresponds to TRBD1 (5 bases). Germline CDR1 and CDR2: DFQATT and SNEGSKA (reference sequence). The CDR3 runs to 14 residues. V shed 1 base and J shed 4 bases, with 13 bases lying between them. Here the CDR3 reads CSARADSDFYGYTF. Written as DNA, the CDR3 is TGCAGTGCTAGAGCCGACAGTGACTTCTATGGCTACACCTTC.

A word on this clonotype: A much larger clone sits a single nucleotide away, making a read error possible. The rearrangement uses TRBV11-2 and TRBJ2-4; TRBD1 matches at 7 bases. Germline V lookup: CDR1 SGHAT, CDR2 FQNNGV. Trimming cost V 5 bases and J 0 bases; bases outside gene matches: 7. There are 16 residues in the CDR3. The CDR3 DNA reads as TGTGCCAGCAGCAAAGAACAGGGGTTAGCCAAAAACATTCAGTACTTC. Encoded protein: CASSKEQGLAKNIQYF. The whole variable domain, remainder taken from reference TRBV11-2 and TRBJ2-4, is EAGVAQSPRYKIIEKRQSVAFWCNPISGHATLYWYQQILGQGPKLLIQFQNNGVVDDSQLPKDRFSAERLKGVDSTLKIQPAKLEDSAVYLCASSKEQGLAKNIQYFGAGTRLSVL.

This clonotype was picked up many times. The chain carries TRBV19 and TRBJ2-1; D is undetermined. The germline V and J ends were trimmed by 7 bases and 7 bases, with 11 bases remaining between them. CDR1 and CDR2 from the germline V gene are LNHDA and SQIVND (reference sequence). The CDR3 extends over 12 amino acids. The CDR3 DNA reads as TGTGCCAGTAACCCACGACAAAATGAGCAGTTCTTC. This gives the protein CASNPRQNEQFF. Looking up the rest from reference TRBV19 and TRBJ2-1 gives the full variable domain: DGGITQSPKYLFRKEGQNVTLSCEQNLNHDAMYWYRQDPGQGLRLIYYSQIVNDFQKGDIAEGYSVSREKKESFPLTVTSAQKNPTAFYLCASNPRQNEQFFGPGTRLTVL.